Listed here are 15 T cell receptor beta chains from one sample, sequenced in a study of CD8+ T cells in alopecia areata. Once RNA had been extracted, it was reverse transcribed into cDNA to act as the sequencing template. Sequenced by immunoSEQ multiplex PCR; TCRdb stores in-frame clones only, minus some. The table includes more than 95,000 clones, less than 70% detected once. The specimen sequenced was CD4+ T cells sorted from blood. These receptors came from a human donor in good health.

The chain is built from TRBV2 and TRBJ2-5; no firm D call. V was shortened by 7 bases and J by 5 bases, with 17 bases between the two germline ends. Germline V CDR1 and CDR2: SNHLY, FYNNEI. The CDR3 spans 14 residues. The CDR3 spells CASNRDTPRETQYF. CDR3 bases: TGTGCCAGCAATCGTGACACCCCCAGGGAGACCCAGTACTTC.

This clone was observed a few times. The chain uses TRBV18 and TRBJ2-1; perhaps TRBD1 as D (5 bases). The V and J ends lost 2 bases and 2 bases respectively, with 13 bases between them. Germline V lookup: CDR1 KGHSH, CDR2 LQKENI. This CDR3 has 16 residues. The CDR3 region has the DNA TGTGCCAGCTCACCATTCGACACGACAGCCTACAATGAGCAGTTCTTC. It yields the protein CASSPFDTTAYNEQFF.

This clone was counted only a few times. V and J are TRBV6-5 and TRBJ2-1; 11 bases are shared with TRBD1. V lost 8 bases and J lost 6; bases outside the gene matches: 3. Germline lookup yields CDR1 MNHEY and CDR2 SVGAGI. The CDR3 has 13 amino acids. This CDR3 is CASGQGAVNEQFF. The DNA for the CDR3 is TGTGCCAGCGGACAGGGGGCGGTCAATGAGCAGTTCTTC.

This CDR3 reads CASSQGQGPQNQPQHF. DNA of the CDR3: TGCGCCAGCAGCCAGGGACAGGGACCCCAGAATCAGCCCCAGCATTTT. The rearrangement joins TRBV4-1 to TRBJ1-5; 9 bases match TRBD1. The ends lost 3 bases at V and 4 bases at J; junction bases unmatched: 7. The germline CDR1 and CDR2 sequences are MGHRA and YSYEKL. CDR3 length equals 16 residues.

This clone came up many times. CDR3 in amino acids: CASSPEGRRMNTEAFF. The CDR3 DNA reads TGTGCCAGCAGCCCCGAGGGACGGCGCATGAACACTGAAGCTTTCTTT. This sequence joins TRBV7-2 and TRBJ1-1, with TRBD1 as a possible D gene (5 bases). Germline CDR1 SGHTA, CDR2 FQGNSA. The V gene lost 5 bases and the J gene lost 0 bases, with 16 bases spanning the gap. The CDR3 consists of 16 residues.

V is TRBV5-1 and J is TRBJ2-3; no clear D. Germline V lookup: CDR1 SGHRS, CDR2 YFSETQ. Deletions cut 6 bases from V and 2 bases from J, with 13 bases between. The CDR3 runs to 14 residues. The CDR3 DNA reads TGCGCCAGCAATGACGACACCAACACAGATACGCAGTATTTT. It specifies CASNDDTNTDTQYF.

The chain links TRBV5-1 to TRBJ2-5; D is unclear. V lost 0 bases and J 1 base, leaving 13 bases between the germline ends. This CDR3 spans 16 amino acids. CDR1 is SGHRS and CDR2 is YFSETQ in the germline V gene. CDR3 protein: CASSLGATLFQETQYF. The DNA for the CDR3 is TGCGCCAGCAGCTTGGGGGCAACCCTCTTCCAAGAGACCCAGTACTTC.

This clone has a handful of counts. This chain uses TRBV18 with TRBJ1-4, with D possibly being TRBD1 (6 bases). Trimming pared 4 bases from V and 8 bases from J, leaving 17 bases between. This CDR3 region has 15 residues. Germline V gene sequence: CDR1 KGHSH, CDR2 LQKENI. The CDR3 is CASSLSSTGGEKLFF. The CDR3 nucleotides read TGTGCCAGCTCACTGTCCTCGACAGGCGGCGAAAAACTGTTTTTT.

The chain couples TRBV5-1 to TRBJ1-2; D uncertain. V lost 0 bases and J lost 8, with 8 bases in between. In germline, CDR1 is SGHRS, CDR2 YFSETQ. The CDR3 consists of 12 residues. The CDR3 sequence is CASSLGVRGYTF. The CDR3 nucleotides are TGCGCCAGCAGCTTGGGCGTCCGGGGCTACACCTTC.

CDR3 loop: CASSLTSHDEQFF. DNA for the CDR3: TGTGCCAGCAGCCTTACCAGCCACGATGAGCAGTTCTTC. V usage is TRBV7-2 and J usage is TRBJ2-1, with D uncertain. CDR3 size: 13 residues. V dropped 5 bases and J dropped 8 bases, with 13 bases sitting between them. Germline V gene data show CDR1 as SGHTA and CDR2 as FQGNSA.

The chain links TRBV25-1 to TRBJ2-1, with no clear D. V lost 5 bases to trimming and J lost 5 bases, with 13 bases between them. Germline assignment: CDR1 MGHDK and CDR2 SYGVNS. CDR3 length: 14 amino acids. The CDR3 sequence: CASSYPRIDNEQFF. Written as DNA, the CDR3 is TGTGCCAGCAGTTATCCCCGCATTGACAATGAGCAGTTCTTC.

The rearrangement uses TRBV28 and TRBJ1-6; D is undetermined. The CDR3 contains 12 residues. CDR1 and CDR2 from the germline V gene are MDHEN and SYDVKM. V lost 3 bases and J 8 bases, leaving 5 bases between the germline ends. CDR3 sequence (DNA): TGTGCCAGCAGTTTGCCCCATTCACCCCTCCACTTT. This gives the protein CASSLPHSPLHF.

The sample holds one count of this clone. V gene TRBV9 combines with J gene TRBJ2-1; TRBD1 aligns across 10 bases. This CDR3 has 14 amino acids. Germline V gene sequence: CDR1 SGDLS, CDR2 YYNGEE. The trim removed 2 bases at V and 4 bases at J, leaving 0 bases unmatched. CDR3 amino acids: CASSVGQGYNEQFF. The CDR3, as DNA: TGTGCCAGCAGCGTGGGACAGGGGTACAATGAGCAGTTCTTC.

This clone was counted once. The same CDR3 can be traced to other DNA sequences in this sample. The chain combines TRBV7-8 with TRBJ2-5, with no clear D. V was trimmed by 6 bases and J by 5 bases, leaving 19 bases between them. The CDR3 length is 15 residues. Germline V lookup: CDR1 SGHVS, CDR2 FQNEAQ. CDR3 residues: CASSFNVGQGETQYF. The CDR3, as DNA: TGTGCCAGCAGTTTTAATGTCGGCCAAGGTGAGACCCAGTACTTC. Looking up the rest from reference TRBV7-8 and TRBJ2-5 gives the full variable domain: GAGVSQSPRYKVAKRGQDVALRCDPISGHVSLFWYQQALGQGPEFLTYFQNEAQLDKSGLPSDRFFAERPEGSVSTLKIQRTQQEDSAVYLCASSFNVGQGETQYFGPGTRLLVL.

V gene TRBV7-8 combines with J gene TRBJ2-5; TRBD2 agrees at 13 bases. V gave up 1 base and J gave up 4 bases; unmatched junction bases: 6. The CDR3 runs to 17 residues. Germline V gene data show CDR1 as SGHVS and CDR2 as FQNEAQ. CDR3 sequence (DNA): TGTGCCAGCAGCTTAGGGGGGACTAGCGGGGCGCGAGAGACCCAGTACTTC. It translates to CASSLGGTSGARETQYF.